The clone carrying this T cell receptor (beta chain) was recorded only once. As yet, its antigen is unknown. Losses at the gene ends were 6 bases for V and 2 bases for J; bases not matched to a gene: 7. From germline, CDR1 is MNHEY and CDR2 SVGAGI. The CDR3 consists of 15 residues. These data are taken from a study of T cell responses to AZD1222 COVID-19 vaccine. Findings and limits, study-wide: A mostly white British donor set with more females was recruited, and clonal diversity was possibly underestimated.

The repertoire was sequenced with immunoSEQ multiplex PCR; TCRdb's copy has only in-frame clones and lacks some. The sample gives 95,000 to 100,000 clones, roughly nine tenths of which show up once; 1.3% is in the top ten. This specimen consisted of peripheral blood, obtained on day 0 of AZD1222 vaccination. The J gene is TRBJ2-3, the V gene TRBV6-5, with 8 nucleotides matching TRBD1. The sequence was obtained from an adult in good health. CDR3 residues: CASRGQGGFTDTQYF. In nucleotides, the CDR3 is TGTGCCAGCAGAGGACAGGGAGGTTTCACAGATACGCAGTATTTT.